The 15 T cell receptor beta chains reported below all come from one sample, sequenced in a study of blood T cell repertoires in COVID-19. Clones were read by immunoSEQ multiplex PCR, and TCRdb kept only the in-frame ones, dropping some. The table lists about 49,000 clones, around 82% of them singletons, with 12% to 15% in the top ten. The specimen sequenced was peripheral blood. The receptors shown here come from a human donor in a cohort sampled during active COVID-19.

The gene calls are TRBV19 and TRBJ1-2; D call uncertain. Germline CDR1 and CDR2: LNHDA and SQIVND (reference sequence). The CDR3 length is 14 residues. The ends were cut back, 6 bases at V and 4 bases at J, with 15 bases in the middle. The CDR3 DNA is TGTGCCAGTAGCCAGAAGTATGAGGCCTATGGCTACACCTTC. Its translation: CASSQKYEAYGYTF.

In its sample, this clone was seen a few times. V and J are TRBV5-4 and TRBJ1-1; 7 bases map to TRBD1. Germline CDR1 reads SGHNT; CDR2 reads YYREEE (reference sequence). V lost 4 bases and J lost 4; bases outside the gene matches: 7. CDR3 size: 14 residues. CDR3 residues: CASSTTGPVTEAFF. CDR3 coding DNA: TGTGCCAGCAGCACGACAGGGCCGGTCACTGAAGCTTTCTTT.

The V call is TRBV29-1, the J call TRBJ2-3; TRBD2 might be the D (5 bases). CDR1 SQVTM and CDR2 ANQGSEA come from the germline V gene. The CDR3 consists of 12 residues. Trimming took off 7 bases at V and 4 bases at J, with 12 bases between the two ends. The CDR3 protein is CSGRRVADTQYF. Written as DNA, the CDR3 is TGCAGCGGGCGGCGGGTTGCAGATACGCAGTATTTT.

This sequence joins TRBV27 and TRBJ2-7; 13 bases align to TRBD2. V trimming: 4 bases; J trimming: 5 bases; junction bases outside the gene matches: 8. Germline values: CDR1 MNHEY, CDR2 SMNVEV (reference sequence). This CDR3 is 16 amino acids long. CDR3 sequence: CASSSRGTSGRDEQYF. DNA of the CDR3: TGTGCCAGCAGTTCTCGGGGAACTAGCGGGAGGGACGAGCAGTACTTC.

The chain uses TRBV2 and TRBJ1-1; TRBD1 aligns across 10 bases. Trimming at V came to 4 bases and at J to 11 bases, leaving 13 bases not matched to a gene. CDR1 and CDR2 (germline): SNHLY, FYNNEI. The CDR3 is 15 amino acids. The CDR3 coding sequence is TGTGCCAGCAGTGCGAGACAGGGGGCCTCTTTTTGGGCTTTCTTT. It is translated as CASSARQGASFWAFF.

The genes are TRBV7-2 and TRBJ2-7; D gene ambiguous. Germline V gives CDR1 SGHTA, CDR2 FQGNSA. The CDR3 contains 13 residues. Trimming shortened V by 5 bases and J by 5 bases, and 13 bases separated the two germline ends. The CDR3 region has the DNA TGTGCCAGCAGCGAATACTTGAGGAACGAGCAGTACTTC. This translates into CASSEYLRNEQYF.

The chain recombines TRBV2 with TRBJ1-1, with D perhaps TRBD1 (5 bases). Trimming pared 3 bases from V and 1 base from J, leaving 12 bases between. Germline-derived CDR1 and CDR2 are SNHLY and FYNNEI. This CDR3 has 15 residues. CDR3 sequence: CASSDAGGGNTEAFF. The CDR3 DNA is TGTGCCAGCAGTGATGCCGGGGGGGGGAACACTGAAGCTTTCTTT.

The rearrangement links TRBV6-2 or TRBV6-3 to TRBJ1-5; D is perhaps TRBD1 (5 bases). Germline V gene sequence: CDR1 MNHEY, CDR2 SVGEGT. This CDR3 spans 16 amino acids. The ends were cut back, 0 bases at V and 2 bases at J, with 11 bases in the middle. This CDR3 reads CASSYSWGLGNQPQHF. The CDR3 coding sequence is TGTGCCAGCAGTTACTCGTGGGGCCTCGGCAATCAGCCCCAGCATTTT.

CDR3 nucleotides: TGTGCCAGTAGTATAGATCTTTCTGCGGGAACAGATACGCAGTATTTT. Encoded protein: CASSIDLSAGTDTQYF. The chain has TRBV19 and TRBJ2-3; a possible D gene is TRBD2 (6 bases). Trimming stripped 0 bases from V and 3 bases from J, with 13 bases between. Germline V lookup: CDR1 LNHDA, CDR2 SQIVND (reference sequence). The CDR3 contains 16 residues.

The chain employs TRBV24-1 and TRBJ2-7; 8 bases are a match to TRBD2. V lost 3 bases to trimming and J lost 2 bases; unmatched junction nucleotides: 8. Germline V lookup: CDR1 KGHDR, CDR2 SFDVKD. This CDR3 is built from 16 residues. The DNA of the CDR3 is TGTGCCACCAGTGATCCGAGCGGGAGTAACACCTACGAGCAGTACTTC. Translation: CATSDPSGSNTYEQYF.

This clone was found once. V usage is TRBV6-5 and J usage is TRBJ1-2, with 7 bases identical to TRBD1. Germline lookup yields CDR1 MNHEY and CDR2 SVGAGI. The CDR3 is 13 residues long. The J segment lost 2 bases and the V segment lost 8 bases, leaving 5 bases of the junction unmatched. The CDR3: CASRTGGNYGYTF. CDR3 DNA sequence: TGTGCCAGCCGGACAGGAGGAAACTATGGCTACACCTTC.

This chain joins TRBV5-1 and TRBJ1-1, with 7 bases fitting TRBD1. The CDR3 is made up of 14 amino acids. J gave up 2 bases and V 4 bases, and 5 bases lay outside the gene matches. CDR1 is SGHRS, CDR2 YFSETQ, per germline. The CDR3 is CASSTGQINTEAFF. Written as DNA, the CDR3 is TGCGCCAGCAGCACGGGACAGATAAACACTGAAGCTTTCTTT.

The rearrangement joins TRBV5-1 to TRBJ1-2; 11 bases match TRBD1. In germline, CDR1 is SGHRS, CDR2 YFSETQ. The CDR3 loop spans 16 amino acids. V was pared by 3 bases and J by 4 bases, with 8 bases of the junction left unmatched. CDR3 nucleotides: TGCGCCAGCAGCTATGGACAGGGGGCTGTTAGCTATGGCTACACCTTC. It is translated as CASSYGQGAVSYGYTF.

The chain has TRBV7-2 and TRBJ1-2; 8 bases match TRBD1. V was pared by 1 base and J by 9 bases, with 7 bases of the junction left unmatched. The CDR3 consists of 14 residues. The germline V gene has CDR1 SGHTA and CDR2 FQGNSA. CDR3 DNA sequence: TGTGCCAGCAGCTTAGGGACAGGGAGAGAAAGCTACACCTTC. Translating gives CASSLGTGRESYTF.

This clone has more than one count but fewer than ten. The gene calls are TRBV19 and TRBJ2-7; D is perhaps TRBD1 (6 bases). Per the germline V gene, CDR1 is LNHDA and CDR2 is SQIVND (reference sequence). The V end lost 9 bases, the J end lost 6 bases, and 18 bases lay between the germline ends. CDR3 size: 13 residues. The chain's CDR3 is CASSDSFGTEQYF. The CDR3 nucleotides are TGTGCCAGCTCGGACAGCTTCGGCACCGAGCAGTACTTC. Full variable domain (remainder filled in from reference TRBV19 and TRBJ2-7): DGGITQSPKYLFRKEGQNVTLSCEQNLNHDAMYWYRQDPGQGLRLIYYSQIVNDFQKGDIAEGYSVSREKKESFPLTVTSAQKNPTAFYLCASSDSFGTEQYFGPGTRLTVT.